The 21 T cell receptor gamma chains below come from one sample, sequenced in a study of gamma delta lymphoproliferative disorders and STAT genes. TCRdb re-called clones from the multiplex PCR reads via CATT. Of roughly 1,400 gamma-chain clones in the sample, about 10% are singletons; the top ten hold less than 30%. Sequencing used genomic DNA taken from PBMCs of patients and controls. The specimen sequenced was blood. The receptors shown here come from a human donor in good health.

Within the sample, this clone is medium-sized (0.01 to 0.1%). Within the sample, other DNA sequences also encode this same CDR3. J is TRGJ1 or TRGJ2 and V is TRGV4. The J gene was missing in TCRdb and was found by matching the end of the DNA to germline. The trim removed 0 bases at V and 10 bases at J, leaving 6 bases unmatched. In germline, CDR1 is EGSTGY, CDR2 YDSYTSSV. CDR3 size: 12 residues. This CDR3 reads CATWDGPRKKLF. CDR3 DNA sequence: TGTGCCACCTGGGATGGGCCGAGGAAGAAACTCTTT.

By sample share, this clone is large (0.1 to 1%). The chain carries TRGV3 and TRGJP2. As TCRdb names no J gene, one was assigned here on the basis of a DNA match to germline. The ends lost 4 bases at V and 1 base at J; junction bases unmatched: 0. This CDR3 is built from 13 residues. Per the germline V gene, CDR1 is VTNTFY and CDR2 is YDVSTARD (reference sequence). The CDR3 sequence is CATWDSSDWIKTF. The DNA for the CDR3 is TGTGCCACCTGGGATAGTAGTGATTGGATCAAGACGTTT.

Points on this clone: It is unclear where the CDR3 begins or ends on the DNA, so no DNA is shown, and the CDR3 is as TCRdb lists it. The V segment is TRGV8, and no J call was made. The germline CDR1 and CDR2 sequences are VENAVY and YDSYNSRV. Ends included, the CDR3 has 17 residues. The CDR3 sequence is CATWDNIRNSLAVEQHF.

With respect to this clone: TCRdb assigns this DNA the protein of a much larger clone, which departs from its translation at residue 5; this likely reflects a read error, and the protein shown comes from translating the DNA. This sequence joins TRGV4 and TRGJ1 or TRGJ2. TCRdb carries no J gene annotation; the J gene was assigned here by matching the DNA with germline. V dropped 6 bases and J dropped 2; count of bases not matched to a gene: 7. The germline V gene has CDR1 EGSTGY and CDR2 YDSYTSSV. This CDR3 region has 13 residues. Here the CDR3 reads CATWLPDYYKKLF. CDR3 sequence (DNA): TGTGCCACCTGGCTTCCTGATTATTATAAGAAACTCTTT.

This clone turned up a few times. This CDR3 is CALWEVRELGKKIKVF. CDR3 bases: TGTGCCTTGTGGGAGGTCCGCGAGTTGGGCAAAAAAATCAAGGTATTT. This chain uses TRGV9 with TRGJP. The J gene comes from matching the DNA to germline here; TCRdb lacks it. With 1 base clipped from V and 7 bases from J, the junction kept 4 bases outside the gene matches. CDR1 is GITISATS and CDR2 is ISYDGTV in the germline V gene (reference sequence). The CDR3 is 16 residues long.

In its sample, this clone is medium-sized (0.01 to 0.1%). V and J are TRGV4 and TRGJ1 or TRGJ2. TCRdb records no J gene; here it was assigned by comparing the DNA to germline. V dropped 0 bases and J dropped 3; count of bases not matched to a gene: 11. CDR3 size: 16 residues. Germline V gives CDR1 EGSTGY, CDR2 YDSYTSSV. CDR3 nucleotides: TGTGCCACCTGGGATGGGCCTCCCCTCACTTATTATAAGAAACTCTTT. Translating it yields CATWDGPPLTYYKKLF.

This clone is medium-sized within its sample. CDR3 region: CATWDHPLFGYYKKLF. The CDR3 nucleotides read TGTGCCACCTGGGATCACCCCTTGTTTGGATATTATAAGAAACTCTTT. The J gene is TRGJ1 or TRGJ2, the V gene TRGV4. TCRdb offers no J gene call, so here the DNA was matched to germline to obtain one. From germline, CDR1 is EGSTGY and CDR2 YDSYTSSV. There are 16 residues in the CDR3. The J segment lost 4 bases and the V segment lost 3 bases, leaving 15 bases of the junction unmatched.

This clone is termed medium-sized. V is TRGV10 and J is TRGJ1 or TRGJ2. No J gene is reported in TCRdb; it was inferred here by comparing the DNA with germline. TRGV10 counts as an open reading frame of uncertain function. V was clipped by 8 bases and J by 4 bases; unmatched bases: 15. The CDR3 extends over 15 amino acids. The CDR3 DNA reads as TGTGCTGCGTGGGATTATAAGAGGGCGTATTATAAGAAACTCTTT. This codes for CAAWDYKRAYYKKLF.

This clone is classed as medium-sized. This chain links TRGV11 with TRGJP1. No J gene is reported in TCRdb; it was inferred here by comparing the DNA with germline. TRGV11 is labeled an ORF, and its function is uncertain. The trim removed 4 bases at V and 4 bases at J, leaving 6 bases unmatched. The CDR3 is 15 amino acids. The CDR3, as DNA: TGTGCCTGCTGGATTAGAAGGGGCACTGGTTGGTTCAAGATATTT. Its protein is CACWIRRGTGWFKIF.

This clone is medium-sized in the sample. The genes are TRGV2 and TRGJP2. Germline matching of the DNA provided the J gene here, since TCRdb leaves it blank. The germline V gene has CDR1 EGSNGY and CDR2 YDSYNSKV. V lost 1 base and J lost 5; bases outside the gene matches: 7. The CDR3 totals 15 residues. The CDR3 DNA is TGTGCCACCTGGGACGGCCGGGTAAGTGATTGGATCAAGACGTTT. This encodes CATWDGRVSDWIKTF.

This clone was seen once. No DNA is shown, since the ends of the CDR3 on it are uncertain; the CDR3 is the one TCRdb lists. The J gene went uncalled, whereas the V gene is TRGV4. Germline V CDR1 and CDR2: EGSTGY, YDSYTSSV. The CDR3 has 18 residues if both end residues are counted. CDR3 region: CATWGLVIRNSLAVEQHF.

This clone is classed as medium-sized. The chain joins TRGV10 to TRGJ1 or TRGJ2. TCRdb supplies no J gene; here it was assigned by aligning the nucleotide sequence to germline. TRGV10 is designated an ORF whose function remains uncertain. The CDR3 runs 11 residues. Trimming at V came to 8 bases and at J to 9 bases, leaving 8 bases not matched to a gene. CDR3 amino acids: CAAWRLSKKLF. CDR3 nucleotides: TGTGCTGCGTGGCGCCTTAGTAAGAAACTCTTT.

In the case of this clone: The junction departs from germline at one end; a sequencing error may be responsible. The V and J genes are TRGV10 and TRGJ1 or TRGJ2. Here the J gene came from matching the DNA to germline, since TCRdb omits it. TRGV10 is annotated as an ORF whose role is uncertain. CDR3 length: 14 residues. The CDR3 reads CAGLLAQSYCKKLF. Here the CDR3 DNA reads TGCGCGGGATTATTGGCCCAGTCTTATTGTAAGAAACTCTTT.

This clone has more than one count but fewer than ten. Possible read error: a much larger clone is one base away. Other DNA sequences from this sample encode an identical CDR3 as well. The chain joins TRGV10 to TRGJ1 or TRGJ2. TCRdb carries no J gene annotation; the J gene was assigned here by matching the DNA with germline. TRGV10 is noted as an ORF with a role that remains uncertain. This CDR3 has 16 amino acids. The CDR3 coding sequence is TGCGCTGCGTGGGCCCCGGCCCCAGGGGATTATTATAAGAAACTCTTT. Encoded protein: CAAWAPAPGDYYKKLF.

This clone counts as medium-sized (0.01 to 0.1%). The V call is TRGV8, the J call TRGJ1 or TRGJ2. The J gene is absent in TCRdb and was assigned here via DNA matching to germline. The CDR3 sequence is 13 residues long. With V trimmed by 5 bases and J by 5 bases, 9 bases remained unmatched. Germline assignment: CDR1 VENAVY and CDR2 YDSYNSRV. For the CDR3, the DNA is TGTGCCACCTGGGTCTACGGGCATTATAAGAAACTCTTT. It specifies CATWVYGHYKKLF.

Sample share makes this clone medium-sized (0.01 to 0.1%). V usage is TRGV4 and J usage is TRGJ1 or TRGJ2. TCRdb is silent on the J gene; assignment here came from matching the DNA to germline. This CDR3 has 12 amino acids. V shed 5 bases, J shed 9 bases, and the junction held 10 bases outside the gene matches. Germline CDR1 reads EGSTGY; CDR2 reads YDSYTSSV. In DNA form, the CDR3 reads TGTGCCACCTGGGCACCTACAGCTAAGAAACTCTTT. It yields the protein CATWAPTAKKLF.

This clone ranks as medium-sized (0.01 to 0.1%). The J gene is TRGJ1 or TRGJ2, the V gene TRGV11. The J gene, left out of TCRdb, was set here by checking the DNA against germline. TRGV11 is an ORF, with its function uncertain. The CDR3 length is 14 residues. The V segment lost 0 bases and the J segment 9 bases; nucleotides outside the gene matches: 8. CDR3 sequence (DNA): TGTGCCTGCTGGATTAGGCACTGTTTATGTAAGAAACTCTTT. Translating gives CACWIRHCLCKKLF.

Relative to its sample, this clone is medium-sized (0.01 to 0.1%). This chain links TRGV5 with TRGJ1 or TRGJ2. Germline matching of the DNA provided the J gene here, since TCRdb leaves it blank. This CDR3 has 11 residues. Germline CDR1 is VINAFY and CDR2 is YDVSNSKD. J lost 12 bases, V lost 0 bases, and 5 bases had no gene match. Here the CDR3 reads CATWDRHLKLF. DNA of the CDR3: TGTGCCACCTGGGACAGGCATTTGAAACTCTTT.

This clone appeared a few times. A far larger clone lies a single base away; this is likely a read error. The same CDR3 is also encoded by other DNA sequences in this sample. V gene TRGV4 combines with J gene TRGJ1 or TRGJ2. The J gene, left out of TCRdb, was set here by checking the DNA against germline. The CDR3 covers 12 residues. The J segment lost 4 bases and the V segment lost 4 bases, leaving 4 bases of the junction unmatched. Germline CDR1 reads EGSTGY; CDR2 reads YDSYTSSV. The CDR3 sequence is CATWDGYYKKLF. The CDR3 coding sequence is TGTGCCACCTGGGACGGCTATTATAAGAAACTCTTT.

This clone is labeled medium-sized. V and J are TRGV8 and TRGJ1 or TRGJ2. Here the J gene came from matching the DNA to germline, since TCRdb omits it. Germline loops: CDR1 VENAVY, CDR2 YDSYNSRV. This CDR3 has 15 residues. The V and J ends lost 6 bases and 4 bases, in that order; junction bases with no gene match: 15. The CDR3 DNA follows: TGTGCCACCTGGTCTGAATCCCCGCGGTATTATAAGAAACTCTTT. Its protein is CATWSESPRYYKKLF.

The DNA of the CDR3 is TGTGCCACCTGGGATGGTGTTGGAAGTGATTGGATCAAGACGTTT. Its protein product is CATWDGVGSDWIKTF. This rearrangement joins TRGV4 to TRGJP2. Here the J gene came from matching the DNA to germline, since TCRdb omits it. The CDR3 length is 15 residues. Germline CDR1 reads EGSTGY; CDR2 reads YDSYTSSV. V was clipped by 1 base and J by 5 bases; unmatched bases: 7.